The rows below give T cell receptor beta chains drawn from one sample of a study of blood T cell repertoires in COVID-19. Some clones are missing from TCRdb's copy, which holds only in-frame ones; the method was immunoSEQ multiplex PCR. This table holds 300,000 to 450,000 clones, 85% to 90% found once. The sequenced sample consisted of PBMCs or T cells enriched from blood (not recorded which). The receptor source for this set is a man aged 18 to 30 who had recovered from COVID-19. Each CDR3 is given with its conserved first and last residue. D genes are given only for firm matches. Clone size is stated in some rows and not others, as once, few, many or a class when expanded.

size: NA; V: TRBV14; J: TRBJ2-1; D: NA; CDR3: CASSQAGSYNEQFF; DNA: TGTGCCAGCAGCCAAGCGGGGTCCTACAATGAGCAGTTCTTC
size: NA; V: TRBV24-1; J: TRBJ1-5; D: NA; CDR3: CATSDGGNQPQHF; DNA: TGTGCCACCAGTGATGGAGGGAATCAGCCCCAGCATTTT
size: NA; V: TRBV28; J: TRBJ2-1; D: NA; CDR3: CASSRPSRVYNEQFF; DNA: TGTGCCAGCAGTCGTCCGAGCAGGGTCTACAATGAGCAGTTCTTC
size: NA; V: TRBV6-5; J: TRBJ1-1; D: NA; CDR3: CASSSTGLQAFF; DNA: TGTGCCAGCAGTTCCACGGGACTCCAAGCTTTCTTT
size: NA; V: TRBV28; J: TRBJ1-2; D: NA; CDR3: CASSLWTGGGGYTF; DNA: TGTGCCAGCAGTTTATGGACGGGTGGAGGTGGCTACACCTTC
size: NA; V: TRBV28; J: TRBJ2-5; D: NA; CDR3: CASSLLVASVSGETQYF; DNA: TGTGCCAGCAGTTTATTGGTGGCTAGCGTTAGCGGAGAGACCCAGTACTTC
size: NA; V: TRBV2; J: TRBJ1-2; D: NA; CDR3: CASSEAHTGVGGYTF; DNA: TGTGCCAGCAGTGAAGCGCACACGGGGGTGGGAGGCTACACCTTC
size: NA; V: TRBV7-2; J: TRBJ2-7; D: NA; CDR3: CASSLAASLSYEQYF; DNA: TGTGCCAGCAGCTTAGCCGCTAGCCTCTCCTACGAGCAGTACTTC
size: NA; V: TRBV19; J: TRBJ2-1; D: TRBD2; CDR3: CASSTPGLLYNEQFF; DNA: TGTGCCAGTAGTACCCCGGGACTACTCTACAATGAGCAGTTCTTC
size: NA; V: TRBV28; J: TRBJ1-4; D: NA; CDR3: CASSLGKPEKLFF; DNA: TGTGCCAGCAGTTTGGGCAAACCCGAAAAACTGTTTTTT
size: NA; V: TRBV4-1; J: TRBJ1-1; D: NA; CDR3: CASSQLRGGVEAFF; DNA: TGCGCCAGCAGCCAGTTAAGGGGGGGCGTTGAAGCTTTCTTT
size: once; V: TRBV18; J: TRBJ2-7; D: TRBD2; CDR3: CASSPFSGRGGHEQYF; DNA: TGTGCCAGCTCACCCTTTAGCGGGAGAGGGGGACACGAGCAGTACTTC
size: NA; V: TRBV2; J: TRBJ2-7; D: NA; CDR3: CASSEHYEQYF; DNA: TGTGCCAGCAGCGAACACTACGAGCAGTACTTC
size: NA; V: TRBV28; J: TRBJ2-1; D: NA; CDR3: CASSPPGPKREFF; DNA: TGTGCCAGCAGTCCGCCCGGGCCTAAGAGGGAGTTCTTC
size: NA; V: TRBV15; J: TRBJ1-1; D: NA; CDR3: CATARKTANTEAFF; DNA: TGTGCCACCGCTAGGAAGACGGCGAACACTGAAGCTTTCTTT
size: NA; V: TRBV3-1/TRBV3-2; J: TRBJ1-1; D: TRBD1; CDR3: CASSQDPWTGKGAFF; DNA: TGTGCCAGCAGCCAAGACCCCTGGACAGGGAAGGGAGCTTTCTTT
size: NA; V: TRBV5-6; J: TRBJ1-2; D: NA; CDR3: CASSEGGYGYTF; DNA: TGTGCCAGCAGCGAGGGAGGCTATGGCTACACCTTC
size: NA; V: TRBV15; J: TRBJ2-7; D: NA; CDR3: CATSRVEVWPSYEQYF; DNA: TGTGCCACCAGCAGAGTTGAGGTTTGGCCCTCCTACGAGCAGTACTTC
size: once; V: TRBV5-6; J: TRBJ2-5; D: NA; CDR3: CASSLSQGQETQYF; DNA: TGTGCCAGCAGCTTGTCCCAGGGGCAAGAGACCCAGTACTTC
size: NA; V: TRBV19; J: TRBJ2-2; D: NA; CDR3: CASSWAPGELFF; DNA: TGTGCCTCCAGCTGGGCCCCCGGGGAGCTGTTTTTT
size: few; V: TRBV6-2/TRBV6-3; J: TRBJ1-1; D: TRBD1; CDR3: CASSYGDRYYTEAFF; DNA: TGTGCCAGCAGTTACGGGGACAGGTACTACACTGAAGCTTTCTTT
size: NA; V: TRBV7-3; J: TRBJ2-1; D: NA; CDR3: CASSPGQSYNEQFF; DNA: TGTGCCAGCAGCCCAGGACAGTCCTACAATGAGCAGTTCTTC
size: once; V: TRBV5-6; J: TRBJ2-5; D: TRBD2; CDR3: CASSSERGLRETQYF; DNA: TGTGCCAGCAGCTCGGAACGGGGACTAAGGGAGACCCAGTACTTC
size: NA; V: TRBV6-5; J: TRBJ2-1; D: TRBD2; CDR3: CASSYFIAGVKNEQFF; DNA: TGTGCCAGCAGTTACTTTATAGCGGGAGTGAAGAATGAGCAGTTCTTC
size: few; V: TRBV4-3; J: TRBJ2-3; D: NA; CDR3: CASSQGGGGWDTQYF; DNA: TGCGCCAGCAGCCAAGGAGGCGGCGGTTGGGATACGCAGTATTTT
size: many; V: TRBV5-6; J: TRBJ1-2; D: TRBD1; CDR3: CASSPGQTGYTF; DNA: TGTGCCAGCAGCCCGGGACAGACGGGCTACACCTTC
size: NA; V: TRBV5-4; J: TRBJ1-2; D: TRBD1; CDR3: CASSYGQGAGGYTF; DNA: TGTGCCAGCAGTTACGGACAGGGGGCAGGTGGCTACACCTTC
size: NA; V: TRBV7-9; J: TRBJ2-7; D: NA; CDR3: CASSLAAAQQYF; DNA: TGTGCCAGCAGCTTAGCGGCGGCCCAGCAGTACTTC
size: NA; V: TRBV14; J: TRBJ2-5; D: NA; CDR3: CASSQEGWEKTQYF; DNA: TGTGCCAGCAGCCAAGAAGGTTGGGAGAAGACCCAGTACTTC
size: NA; V: TRBV3-1/TRBV3-2; J: TRBJ2-7; D: NA; CDR3: CASSQSRSSYEQYF; DNA: TGTGCCAGCAGCCAAAGCAGGTCATCCTACGAGCAGTACTTC
size: once; V: TRBV24-1; J: TRBJ2-2; D: TRBD1; CDR3: CASRFVPPPGGADTGELFF; DNA: TGTGCCTCGAGATTCGTCCCCCCACCAGGGGGCGCAGACACCGGGGAGCTGTTTTTT
size: NA; V: TRBV2; J: TRBJ2-7; D: TRBD2; CDR3: CASLLAGAYEQYF; DNA: TGTGCCAGCTTACTAGCGGGAGCCTACGAGCAGTACTTC
size: NA; V: TRBV21-1; J: TRBJ1-2; D: NA; CDR3: CASSPPPPVNYGYTF; DNA: TGTGCCAGCAGCCCCCCGCCCCCAGTTAACTATGGCTACACCTTC
size: once; V: TRBV29-1; J: TRBJ1-1; D: NA; CDR3: CSVGRGMNTEAFF; DNA: TGCAGCGTAGGGCGGGGTATGAACACTGAAGCTTTCTTT
size: NA; V: TRBV28; J: TRBJ2-5; D: TRBD1; CDR3: CASSLQGEGETQYF; DNA: TGTGCCAGCAGTTTACAGGGGGAAGGGGAGACCCAGTACTTC
size: NA; V: TRBV7-8; J: TRBJ2-1; D: TRBD2; CDR3: CASSRGTNQQFF; DNA: TGTGCCAGCAGCCGCGGGACTAATCAGCAGTTCTTC